The clone carrying this T cell receptor beta chain was observed a few times. Its target is not known. One entry per CDR3 protein results from TCRdb running MiXCR on the RT-PCR reads. The profile shows around 200,000 distinct CDR3 sequences, 7.5% to 10% of them singletons. This entry belongs to a study of response to subunit inactivated influenza vaccine. General observations from the study: The authors offered the suggestion that each seasonal influenza vaccination recruits few new T cells.

Germline CDR1 SQVTM, CDR2 ANQGSEA. Trimming took 7 bases from V and 4 from J, leaving 16 bases between them. The CDR3 spans 13 residues. This receptor was obtained from a man in his fifties or sixties who received an inactivated influenza vaccine. Source: non-naive T cells sorted from PBMCs, taken on the day of vaccination. The gene calls are TRBV29-1 and TRBJ1-2; a weak D match, TRBD1 (6 bases). CDR3 loop: CSAETGASYGYTF. The DNA of the CDR3 is TGCAGCGCCGAGACGGGGGCTTCCTATGGCTACACCTTC.